This is a list of T cell receptor beta chains from one sample in a study of T cell changes during pregnancy in multiple sclerosis. This table comes from immunoSEQ multiplex PCR, and its TCRdb copy is limited to in-frame clones, with some not included. The table includes approximately 31,000 clones, around 90% detected once. This material consisted of CD4+ T cells from peripheral blood mononuclear cells, taken in the second trimester of pregnancy. The source is a female donor in good health, enrolled as a control in a pregnancy study. Both conserved end residues are part of each CDR3. The order of the fields is clone size, V gene, D gene, J gene, CDR3 DNA, CDR3 protein. The D gene is left open where the match is weak. Size tells how often a clone was seen (once, few, many) or the class of an expanded clone, and some rows leave it out.

>NA|TRBV25-1|NA|TRBJ1-1
TGTGCCAGCAGTGATTCTATGAACACTGAAGCTTTCTTT
CASSDSMNTEAFF
>medium-sized|TRBV7-2|TRBD2|TRBJ2-7
TGTGCCAGCAGCCTCCTCACGCCTTCCTGGGAGGGGACGGAGCAGTACTTC
CASSLLTPSWEGTEQYF
>NA|TRBV30|NA|TRBJ2-7
TGTGCCTGGAGTGTACTGGGCGAAACCTACGAGCAGTACTTC
CAWSVLGETYEQYF
>NA|TRBV18|NA|TRBJ2-5
TGTGCCAGCTCAGAAATCCGGGGGATGGAGACCCAGTACTTC
CASSEIRGMETQYF
>NA|TRBV30|NA|TRBJ2-7
TGTGCCTCCCGGAGGGTCTACGAGCAGTACTTC
CASRRVYEQYF
>once|TRBV29-1|TRBD1|TRBJ1-3
TGCAGCGTCGGCCTCGGACAGGCCGGAAACACCATATATTTT
CSVGLGQAGNTIYF
>NA|TRBV6-5|NA|TRBJ2-5
TGTGCCAGCAGCATAGGACAGCCCCCAACCCAGTACTTC
CASSIGQPPTQYF
>NA|TRBV29-1|TRBD1|TRBJ1-4
TGCAGCGTTGGGGGGCGGACAGGCGCCTCAAAACTGTTTTTT
CSVGGRTGASKLFF
>once|TRBV7-9|NA|TRBJ1-3
TGTGCCAGCAGCTTGGACAGCATTTTAAACACCATATATTTT
CASSLDSILNTIYF
>NA|TRBV20-1|NA|TRBJ2-7
TGCAGTGCCTTTTCCTACGAGCAGTACTTC
CSAFSYEQYF
>NA|TRBV27|NA|TRBJ1-2
TGTGCCAGCAGTAAGACAGAAAACTATGGCTACACCTTC
CASSKTENYGYTF
>NA|TRBV6-1|TRBD1|TRBJ2-7
TGTGCCAGCAGTGAAGCGACAGGGGGCCCCTACGAGCAGTACTTC
CASSEATGGPYEQYF
>NA|TRBV14|TRBD2|TRBJ2-5
TGTGCCAGCAGCCCCTTGACTAGCGGGAGGGCTAAGGAGACCCAGTACTTC
CASSPLTSGRAKETQYF
>NA|TRBV7-2|NA|TRBJ2-6
TGTGCCAGCAGCCCCGGGACGGGGGTGGAAGGGGCCAACGTCCTGACTTTC
CASSPGTGVEGANVLTF
>NA|TRBV7-9|NA|TRBJ1-2
TGTGCCAGCAGCTTACCCCAGGGGCCCCGTTCTGGCTACACCTTC
CASSLPQGPRSGYTF
>once|TRBV30|NA|TRBJ2-7
TGTGCTTCAGCCCGCGGATCCTACGGGCAGTACTTC
CASARGSYGQYF